This T cell receptor beta chain was recovered during a study of T cell repertoires in cytomegalovirus infection. Findings of the study overall: The cumulative frequency of public TCR beta families distinguished individuals who carried CMV together with the relevant HLA. Dominant in the ex vivo response were TCR beta clonotypes restricted by HLA-C and specific for CMV.

The CDR3 has 15 residues. Trimming stripped 5 bases from V and 0 bases from J, with 11 bases between. Germline values: CDR1 SNHLY, CDR2 FYNNEI. A note on this clonotype: Its antigen is undetermined.

TCRdb analysed the reads with MiXCR anew, one entry per CDR3 protein. The sample consists of about 490,000 distinct CDR3 sequences, roughly 29% of them appearing once. The source is a human donor in good health (CMV status not recorded). Some clones in this sample may be carry-over from other donors' samples. The V and J genes are TRBV2 and TRBJ1-5, with D unresolved. The specimen sequenced was PBMCs. In DNA form, the CDR3 reads TGTGCCAGCAGTCGATTTAGTGCTAGCAATCAGCCCCAGCATTTT. Its protein product is CASSRFSASNQPQHF.